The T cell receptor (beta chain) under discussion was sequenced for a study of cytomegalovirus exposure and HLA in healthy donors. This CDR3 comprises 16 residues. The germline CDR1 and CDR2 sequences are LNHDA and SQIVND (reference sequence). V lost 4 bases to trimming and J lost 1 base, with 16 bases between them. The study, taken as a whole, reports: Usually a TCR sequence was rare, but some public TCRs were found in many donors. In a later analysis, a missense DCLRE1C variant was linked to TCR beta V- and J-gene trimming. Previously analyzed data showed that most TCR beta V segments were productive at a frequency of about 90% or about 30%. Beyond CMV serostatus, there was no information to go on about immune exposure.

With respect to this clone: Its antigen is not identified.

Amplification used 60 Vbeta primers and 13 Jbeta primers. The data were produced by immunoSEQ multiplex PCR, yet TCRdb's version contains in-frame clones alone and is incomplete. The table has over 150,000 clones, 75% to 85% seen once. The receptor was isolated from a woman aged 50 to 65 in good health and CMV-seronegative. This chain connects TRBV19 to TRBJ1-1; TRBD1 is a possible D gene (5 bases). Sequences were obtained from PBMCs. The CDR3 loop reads CASSRRGPESNTEAFF. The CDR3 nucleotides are TGTGCCAGTAGTAGGCGGGGACCGGAATCGAACACTGAAGCTTTCTTT.